Below, one T cell receptor beta chain is given with its context. The antigen is not known. This sample is drawn from a study of OX40 agonist ivuxolimab in advanced cancers. Whole-study context: All patients had ivuxolimab intravenously every 2 weeks at 0.01 to 10 mg/kg.

V lost 2 bases and J lost 4; bases outside the gene matches: 8. This CDR3 has 15 amino acids. Germline V gives CDR1 GTSNPN, CDR2 SVGIG (reference sequence). Study-wide findings and caveats: More expanded clones were found, on average, in CD8+ than in CD4+ T cells.

The assay was immunoSEQ multiplex PCR, and TCRdb's table has in-frame clones only and misses some. The data hold about 48,000 clones, with over 90% observed a single time. Patients who had autoimmune disease history or got systemic immunosuppression were left out. Sequencing used CD4+ or CD8+ T cells sorted from blood, obtained in a trial of the OX40 agonist ivuxolimab. The sequence came from an adult with an advanced solid tumor such as melanoma, head and neck, liver or kidney cancer. This chain links TRBV30 with TRBJ2-3, with 8 bases matching TRBD1. The CDR3 is CAWSRDRGRSDTQYF. The CDR3 nucleotides read TGTGCCTGGAGTAGAGACAGGGGAAGGTCAGATACGCAGTATTTT.